This TCR beta chain was sequenced for a study of blood T cell repertoires in COVID-19. Participants were placed into cohorts based on the clinical history they reported. The table came from immunoSEQ multiplex PCR; TCRdb's copy has only in-frame clones and leaves some out. The data hold more than 110,000 clones, with 86% observed a single time. This clone was picked up one time. The source of this sequence is a man aged 45-60 years who had recovered from COVID-19. The sample comprised PBMCs or T cells enriched from blood (not recorded which).

The CDR3 loop is CASSFTENPGELFF. The DNA for the CDR3 is TGTGCCAGCAGCTTTACAGAAAACCCCGGGGAGCTGTTTTTT. The genes are TRBV7-2 and TRBJ2-2; D remains unclear. The CDR3 has 14 residues. Germline assignment: CDR1 SGHTA and CDR2 FQGNSA. The germline V and J ends were trimmed by 3 bases and 6 bases, with 11 bases remaining between them.